The T cell receptor beta chain described here comes from a study of cytomegalovirus exposure and HLA in healthy donors. Per the germline V gene, CDR1 is SGHTA and CDR2 is FQGNSA. V was trimmed by 6 bases and J by 7 bases, leaving 19 bases between them. The length of the CDR3 is 15 residues. The PCR used 60 Vbeta and 13 Jbeta primers. Sequencing was performed with immunoSEQ multiplex PCR; in TCRdb, only in-frame clones are kept and a portion is missing. Of about 150,000 clones in the sample, about 70% were seen once. Study outcomes and limitations: The study designated about 160 TCR beta chains cytomegalovirus-associated.

This clone was counted between two and nine times. The antigen is not known. The clonotype was recovered from a woman in her sixties in good health and CMV-seropositive. The chain links TRBV7-2 to TRBJ1-3; D is perhaps TRBD1 (6 bases). Source material: PBMCs. Here the CDR3 DNA reads TGTGCCAGCAGTCCTACAGGGAGCGGTAGGAACACCATATATTTT. Translated: CASSPTGSGRNTIYF.